This note documents a single TCR beta chain sequence. Seattle patients were enrolled during active infection and followed longitudinally. The source of the sample is a study of blood T cell repertoires in COVID-19. Across the whole study: In each case, the material was cDNA or gDNA derived from T cells, B-cell-depleted T cells, or PBMCs.

In the original workflow: Counts of nucleated cells, estimated from reference gene primer amplification, were obtained. Clones were read by immunoSEQ multiplex PCR, and TCRdb kept only the in-frame ones, dropping some. The DNA gave D and trimming, while V, J and clone size come from that table. The sample records 75,000 to 80,000 clones, 80% to 90% being singletons. CDR1 SEHNR and CDR2 FQNEAQ come from the germline V gene (reference sequence). CDR3 size: 15 residues. V was clipped by 4 bases and J by 0 bases; unmatched bases: 2. Specimen: peripheral blood. The chain recombines TRBV7-9 with TRBJ1-1, with 10 bases identical to TRBD1. The sequence derives from a man in his sixties with COVID-19, enrolled during active disease. DNA for the CDR3: TGTGCCAGCAGCTGGGGGACAGGGGTGAACACTGAAGCTTTCTTT. It is translated as CASSWGTGVNTEAFF. Variable domain in full (rest from reference TRBV7-9 and TRBJ1-1): DTGVSQNPRHKITKRGQNVTFRCDPISEHNRLYWYRQTLGQGPEFLTYFQNEAQLEKSRLLSDRFSAERPKGSFSTLEIQRTEQGDSAMYLCASSWGTGVNTEAFFGQGTRLTVV.